One T cell receptor beta chain is described in this entry. CDR3 size: 19 residues. Per germline, CDR1 MGHRA and CDR2 YSYEKL. This sample was included in a study of cytomegalovirus exposure and HLA in healthy donors. The PCR made use of 60 Vbeta and 13 Jbeta primers. The table came from immunoSEQ multiplex PCR; TCRdb's copy has only in-frame clones and leaves some out. The sample table includes under 95,000 clones. This rearrangement joins TRBV4-1 to TRBJ2-5, with 11 bases identical to TRBD1. Gene TRBJ2-7 matches the end of the DNA better, so the J call may be wrong. The sequence derives from a man aged 18 to 29 in good health and CMV-seropositive. Sequenced sample: PBMCs. The CDR3 region has the DNA TGCGCCAGCAGCCAAGAACCCCGGACAGGGGGCCTCTTCCGTTACGAGCAGTACTTC. It yields the protein CASSQEPRTGGLFRYEQYF.